These 12 T cell receptor beta chains share one sample of origin, sequenced in a study of CD8+ T cells in alopecia areata. Extraction of RNA preceded its reverse transcription into cDNA, which served as the sequencing template. Method: immunoSEQ multiplex PCR; TCRdb's copy keeps in-frame clones and lacks some. The sample lists roughly 100,000 clones, 65% to 90% occurring once. Regarding treatment: oral pan-JAK inhibitor, 5-10 mg twice daily. The sample in question was CD8+ T cells sorted from blood, obtained between weeks 30 and 35, from a patient treated with tofacitinib. The receptor source for this set is a human donor with alopecia areata.

The DNA of the CDR3 is TGTGCCATCGAAGGGGAGGAATCCTACGAGCAGTACTTC. It specifies CAIEGEESYEQYF. The V and J genes are TRBV10-3 and TRBJ2-7, with D possibly TRBD2 on 6 matching bases. The germline V gene has CDR1 ENHRY and CDR2 SYGVKD. The CDR3 runs to 13 residues. V dropped 8 bases and J dropped 1 base, with 12 bases sitting between them.

This chain joins TRBV5-5 and TRBJ2-7; D call uncertain. Germline loops: CDR1 SGHKS, CDR2 YYEKEE (reference sequence). This CDR3 has 13 residues. V was clipped by 4 bases and J by 2 bases, with 10 bases between them. CDR3 nucleotides: TGTGCCAGCAGCCCCGGAGCCCCCTACGAGCAGTACTTC. It encodes CASSPGAPYEQYF.

The rearrangement joins TRBV29-1 to TRBJ2-7, with D possibly called TRBD1 or TRBD2 (5 bases each). Germline CDR1 is SQVTM and CDR2 is ANQGSEA. CDR3 length: 12 residues. The V end lost 6 bases, the J end lost 0 bases, and 9 bases lay between the germline ends. The CDR3 sequence: CSVRDGSYEQYF. DNA for the CDR3: TGCAGCGTCCGGGACGGCTCCTACGAGCAGTACTTC.

The chain recombines TRBV4-1 with TRBJ2-7, with 9 bases lining up with TRBD1. The CDR3 loop spans 11 amino acids. CDR1 MGHRA and CDR2 YSYEKL come from the germline V gene. V shed 8 bases, J shed 6 bases, and the junction held 2 bases outside the gene matches. The CDR3 reads CASGTGIEQYF. In DNA form, the CDR3 reads TGCGCCAGCGGGACAGGGATCGAGCAGTACTTC.

The chain carries TRBV30 and TRBJ2-1; 8 positions agree with TRBD2. The CDR3 is 18 residues long. Trimming removed 2 bases from V and 2 bases from J; junction bases left unmatched: 14. Germline lookup yields CDR1 GTSNPN and CDR2 SVGIG (reference sequence). The CDR3 protein is CAWSNPGRAGGPYNEQFF. CDR3 bases: TGTGCCTGGAGTAATCCAGGTCGGGCGGGAGGCCCCTACAATGAGCAGTTCTTC.

The gene calls are TRBV19 and TRBJ2-7; 7 positions match TRBD2. CDR1 LNHDA and CDR2 SQIVND come from the germline V gene (reference sequence). With V trimmed by 5 bases and J by 3 bases, 10 bases remained unmatched. This CDR3 has 15 residues. CDR3 coding DNA: TGTGCCAGTAGTCCAAGGGGCGGGAGCTTCTACGAGCAGTACTTC. It specifies CASSPRGGSFYEQYF.

The chain recombines TRBV6-5 with TRBJ2-1; D not resolved. The CDR3 runs 13 residues. The V end was cut by 2 bases, the J end by 7 bases, with 9 bases between. From germline, CDR1 is MNHEY and CDR2 SVGAGI. CDR3 nucleotides: TGTGCCAGCAGTTACCCTCCGGTGAATGAGCAGTTCTTC. It specifies CASSYPPVNEQFF.

The V call is TRBV4-1, the J call TRBJ2-7; tentatively, D is TRBD2 (6 bases). Trimming stripped 4 bases from V and 2 bases from J, with 18 bases between. Per germline, CDR1 MGHRA and CDR2 YSYEKL. The CDR3 is 16 amino acids. The CDR3 here is CASSPIWAGPTYEQYF. Written as DNA, the CDR3 is TGCGCCAGCAGCCCGATCTGGGCGGGACCCACCTACGAGCAGTACTTC.

This chain uses TRBV11-1 with TRBJ2-3; D is undetermined. The CDR3 length is 12 residues. Trimming took off 4 bases at V and 2 bases at J, with 4 bases between the two ends. The germline V gene encodes CDR1 SGHAT and CDR2 FQDESV (reference sequence). CDR3 sequence: CASSSFTDTQYF. The CDR3 DNA sequence: TGTGCCAGCAGCTCCTTCACAGATACGCAGTATTTT.

This chain joins TRBV6-1 and TRBJ2-1; unclear D gene. The ends were cut back, 2 bases at V and 8 bases at J, with 4 bases in the middle. From germline, CDR1 is MNHNS and CDR2 SASEGT. CDR3 length: 11 amino acids. CDR3 bases: TGTGCCAGCAGTGAATCTGATGAGCAGTTCTTC. This encodes CASSESDEQFF.

As regards this clone: At one of its ends the junction is not consistent with the germline gene, which may arise from a read error. The chain links TRBV7-9 to TRBJ2-1; D is perhaps TRBD1 or TRBD2 (5 bases each). Germline V gene lookup returns CDR1 SEHNR and CDR2 FQNEAQ (reference sequence). CDR3 size: 14 residues. CDR3 sequence: CASSLQGDYDEQFF. In DNA form, the CDR3 reads TGTGCCAGCAGCTTACAGGGTGACTACGATGAGCAGTTCTTC.

The rearrangement links TRBV9 to TRBJ2-3; 9 nucleotides match TRBD1. This CDR3 contains 16 residues. Germline V CDR1 and CDR2: SGDLS, YYNGEE. V dropped 4 bases and J dropped 4; count of bases not matched to a gene: 10. Written as DNA, the CDR3 is TGTGCCAGCAGCCTTGCCCAGGGACAGGGCTCAGATACGCAGTATTTT. Translated, it gives CASSLAQGQGSDTQYF. The entire variable domain, with the rest obtained from reference TRBV9 and TRBJ2-3, is as follows: DSGVTQTPKHLITATGQRVTLRCSPRSGDLSVYWYQQSLDQGLQFLIQYYNGEERAKGNILERFSAQQFPDLHSELNLSSLELGDSALYFCASSLAQGQGSDTQYFGPGTRLTVL.